This TCR beta chain originates from a study of T cells in Graves' hyperthyroidism and ophthalmopathy. Broader study findings: Separation of ophthalmopathy from stable hyperthyroidism was achieved by a 13 V-J model. Blood also held most thyroid clonotypes expanded beyond 0.001.

Regarding this clonotype: Its antigen is not known.

Losses at the gene ends were 1 base for V and 0 bases for J; bases not matched to a gene: 7. The germline CDR1 and CDR2 sequences are SGHDT and YYEEEE. The CDR3 runs 16 residues. Amplification of TCR beta CDR3 regions was performed using RNA transcripts as template. A set of HTBI primers served as the primers for a first-round RT-PCR of the TCR CDR3. Each CDR3 protein is one row after TCRdb ran MiXCR on the multiplex PCR reads. The sample yields around 500,000 distinct CDR3 sequences, about 20% seen once. The chain combines TRBV5-6 with TRBJ2-7; the match to TRBD1 covers 7 bases. This TCR was sampled from a woman between 70 and 85 years old with Graves' ophthalmopathy. The sequencing sample was made of blood. The CDR3 sequence: CASSLFRQGSSYEQYF. DNA for the CDR3: TGTGCCAGCAGCTTGTTTCGACAGGGAAGCTCCTACGAGCAGTACTTC. Full variable domain (rest looked up from reference TRBV5-6 and TRBJ2-7): DAGVTQSPTHLIKTRGQQVTLRCSPKSGHDTVSWYQQALGQGPQFIFQYYEEEERQRGNFPDRFSGHQFPNYSSELNVNALLLGDSALYLCASSLFRQGSSYEQYFGPGTRLTVT.